The rows below give T cell receptor beta chains drawn from one sample of a study of CD8+CD57+ T cells in acquired aplastic anemia. One entry per CDR3 protein results from TCRdb running MiXCR on the reads. The sample shows about 190,000 distinct CDR3 sequences, approximately 50% of them seen only once. The sequenced material came from sorted CD4+, CD8+, or CD8+CD57+ T cells (not recorded which) from PBMCs. These receptors were obtained from a human donor with aplastic anemia. Each CDR3 is given with its conserved first and last residue. A D gene is named only where the DNA matches it firmly. Rows may omit the clone size; those that give it use once, few, many or a size class.

D: TRBD2; size: once; J: TRBJ2-1; V: TRBV25-1; DNA: TGTGCCAGCAGTGGACTAGCGGGATCAGGAAATGAGCAGTTCTTC; CDR3: CASSGLAGSGNEQFF
D: -; size: many; J: TRBJ2-1; V: TRBV20-1; DNA: TGCAGTGCTAAAACGGTGAACAATGAGCAGTTCTTC; CDR3: CSAKTVNNEQFF
D: -; size: -; J: TRBJ1-2; V: TRBV5-1; DNA: TGCGCCAGCAGCCTGGGCCCCGATGCTAACTATGGCTACACCTTC; CDR3: CASSLGPDANYGYTF
D: -; size: many; J: TRBJ1-1; V: TRBV19; DNA: TGTGCCAGTAGTAGAATGAGTCGCACTGAAGCTTTCTTT; CDR3: CASSRMSRTEAFF
D: TRBD1; size: -; J: TRBJ1-2; V: TRBV7-9; DNA: TGTGCCAGCAGCTTGGGACAGGGCGGAGGAGATGGCTACACCTTC; CDR3: CASSLGQGGGDGYTF
D: TRBD1; size: -; J: TRBJ1-1; V: TRBV5-1; DNA: TGCGCCAGCAGCTTCTCTACTTCCGGGACAGGGACTGAAGCTTTCTTT; CDR3: CASSFSTSGTGTEAFF
D: -; size: many; J: TRBJ1-5; V: TRBV19; DNA: TGTGCCAGTAGTCCCCTCCCCAGGGTCTGCAATCAGCCCCAGCATTTT; CDR3: CASSPLPRVCNQPQHF
D: -; size: many; J: TRBJ2-7; V: TRBV5-1; DNA: TGCGCCAGCAGCTTGCCGTCGAGCTCCTACGAGCAGTACTTC; CDR3: CASSLPSSSYEQYF
D: -; size: few; J: TRBJ1-2; V: TRBV29-1; DNA: TGCAGCTCCCTATCGGGGGCGACGGGGCAAGGTGGCTACACCTTC; CDR3: CSSLSGATGQGGYTF
D: -; size: -; J: TRBJ2-1; V: TRBV10-2; DNA: TGCGCCAGCCTCTCGGGAGCAGACAATGAGCAGTTCTTC; CDR3: CASLSGADNEQFF
D: TRBD1; size: -; J: TRBJ2-7; V: TRBV7-9; DNA: TGCGCCAGCAGCCGGGGACAGGGGCGCTACGAGCAGTACTTC; CDR3: CASSRGQGRYEQYF
D: -; size: -; J: TRBJ2-3; V: TRBV20-1; DNA: TGCAGTGCCGCCATTCTAACTAGCACAGATACGCAGTATTTT; CDR3: CSAAILTSTDTQYF
D: TRBD1; size: -; J: TRBJ2-5; V: TRBV11-3; DNA: TGTGCCAGCAGCTTAGGACAGGGTCGAGAGACCCAGTACTTC; CDR3: CASSLGQGRETQYF
D: TRBD2; size: many; J: TRBJ2-7; V: TRBV12-3/TRBV12-4; DNA: TGTGCCAGCAGTCCCTGGGCGGGGGAAAGAAGCCACGAGCAGTACTTC; CDR3: CASSPWAGERSHEQYF
D: TRBD2; size: many; J: TRBJ2-2; V: TRBV9; DNA: TGTGCCAGCAGCTTTGGACTAGCCCACACCGGGGAGCTGTTTTTT; CDR3: CASSFGLAHTGELFF
D: -; size: -; J: TRBJ1-5; V: TRBV2; DNA: TGTGCCAGCAGTTCGAGGGGTTCACGCAATCAGCCCCAGCATTTT; CDR3: CASSSRGSRNQPQHF
D: -; size: many; J: TRBJ1-2; V: TRBV5-8; DNA: TGTGCCAGCAGCTTGCCAAGGGGGTCTAACTATGGCTACACCTTC; CDR3: CASSLPRGSNYGYTF
D: -; size: once; J: TRBJ2-6; V: TRBV2; DNA: TGTGCCAGCAATAGCATGGGGGTTGGGGCCAACGTCCTGACTTTC; CDR3: CASNSMGVGANVLTF
D: TRBD1; size: -; J: TRBJ1-2; V: TRBV10-2; DNA: TGCGCCAGCAGTGAGTCGCGACAGGGACTTGGCTACACCTTC; CDR3: CASSESRQGLGYTF
D: TRBD1; size: -; J: TRBJ1-4; V: TRBV2; DNA: TGTGCCAGCAGGCGGGGACAGGGGAATGAAAAACTGTTTTTT; CDR3: CASRRGQGNEKLFF
D: TRBD1; size: few; J: TRBJ2-7; V: TRBV2; DNA: TGTGCCAGCAGTCGTAGTGGGGACAGGGCGCACGAGCAGTACTTC; CDR3: CASSRSGDRAHEQYF
D: -; size: -; J: TRBJ2-7; V: TRBV30; DNA: TGTGCCGGGCGCCCGTCGGTGCTCTACAAGCAGTACTTC; CDR3: CAGRPSVLYKQYF
D: -; size: many; J: TRBJ2-5; V: TRBV9; DNA: TGTGCCAGCAGCGCCAACCCACAGGCGTACAAAGAGACCCAGTACTTC; CDR3: CASSANPQAYKETQYF
D: -; size: many; J: TRBJ1-1; V: TRBV2; DNA: TGTGCCAGCAAGAGGGGGGCGCTAGCAGCTTTCTTT; CDR3: CASKRGALAAFF
D: TRBD1; size: many; J: TRBJ2-5; V: TRBV6-6; DNA: TGTGCCAGTAATACAGGGGGTGGGACCCAGTACTTC; CDR3: CASNTGGGTQYF
D: TRBD1; size: many; J: TRBJ1-6; V: TRBV7-8; DNA: TGTGCCAGCAGCGAGACAGGGTCGGGTAATTCACCCCTCCACTTT; CDR3: CASSETGSGNSPLHF